This T cell receptor (beta chain) came from a study of blood T cell repertoires in COVID-19. Study as a whole: The United States, Italy and Spain supplied acute and convalescent COVID-19 samples. The analysed material was cDNA or gDNA that came from T cells, B-cell-depleted T cells, or PBMCs.

Source study methods: How many nucleated cells were present was estimated from reference gene primer amplification. Clones were read by immunoSEQ multiplex PCR, and TCRdb kept only the in-frame ones, dropping some. V, J and clone size derive from that table, while D and trimming were established from the DNA sequence. This table holds about 140,000 clones, more than 60% found once. The junction had 9 bases not matched to a gene; V was cut back by 4 bases and J by 2 bases. There are 17 residues in the CDR3. Germline assignment: CDR1 SGHNT and CDR2 YYREEE (reference sequence). The chain is built from TRBV5-4 and TRBJ2-1; 10 bases align to TRBD2. Sequenced material: peripheral blood. The source is a man aged 50-59 years with acute or convalescent COVID-19. Here the CDR3 reads CASSRGTSANTYNEQFF. The DNA of the CDR3 is TGTGCCAGCAGCCGAGGGACTAGCGCTAATACCTACAATGAGCAGTTCTTC.